The 14 T cell receptor beta chains in this list originate from one sample, sequenced in a study of graft-versus-host responses after intestinal transplantation. Lymphocytes (intraepithelial and lamina propria) were released by processing the graft tissue. TCRdb's copy holds only in-frame clones and misses some; the assay was immunoSEQ multiplex PCR. The table lists 25,000 to 35,000 clones, 80% of them singletons. This specimen consisted of ileum tissue, obtained 98 days after intestinal transplantation. Every receptor here comes from a human patient who received an intestinal transplant, so some T cells may come from the graft donor.

This clone was observed a few times. The rearrangement links TRBV2 to TRBJ1-1; D ambiguous. Trimming stripped 3 bases from V and 6 bases from J, with 5 bases between. The CDR3 length is 11 residues. Germline V gene data show CDR1 as SNHLY and CDR2 as FYNNEI. The CDR3 nucleotides are TGTGCCAGCAGTGAGGGATCTGAAGCTTTCTTT. As protein: CASSEGSEAFF. The full variable domain, its missing parts supplied by reference TRBV2 and TRBJ1-1, is EPEVTQTPSHQVTQMGQEVILRCVPISNHLYFYWYRQILGQKVEFLVSFYNNEISEKSEIFDDQFSVERPDGSNFTLKIRSTKLEDSAMYFCASSEGSEAFFGQGTRLTVV.

The chain has TRBV30 and TRBJ2-3; D ambiguous. Germline CDR1 reads GTSNPN; CDR2 reads SVGIG (reference sequence). V lost 4 bases, J lost 2 bases, and 10 bases lay in between. This CDR3 is 13 amino acids long. CDR3 sequence reads: CAWTSSPTDTQYF. The CDR3 DNA reads TGTGCCTGGACCTCCAGTCCCACAGATACGCAGTATTTT.

The chain links TRBV11-2 to TRBJ2-1; a weak D match, TRBD2 (6 bases). This CDR3 spans 14 amino acids. V gave up 0 bases and J gave up 13 bases, with 16 bases separating them. The germline gives CDR1 SGHAT, CDR2 FQNNGV. CDR3 DNA sequence: TGTGCCAGCAGCTTAGATTCGGCGGGGCAGATACAGTTCTTC. This codes for CASSLDSAGQIQFF.

The chain recombines TRBV7-6 with TRBJ1-2, with D uncertain. The CDR3 contains 12 residues. Trimming shortened V by 7 bases and J by 2 bases, and 8 bases separated the two germline ends. Germline-derived CDR1 and CDR2 are SGHVS and FNYEAQ. The CDR3 here is CASNLTNYGYTF. As DNA, the CDR3 is TGTGCCAGCAACCTTACCAACTATGGCTACACCTTC.

In its sample, this clone was seen once. The rearrangement links TRBV4-2 to TRBJ1-5, with D unresolved. V was shortened by 4 bases and J by 5 bases, with 18 bases between the two germline ends. The CDR3 covers 16 residues. CDR1 and CDR2 from the germline V gene are LGHNA and YNFKEQ. The CDR3 here is CASSRAYGWSYQPQHF. DNA of the CDR3: TGTGCCAGCAGCCGTGCCTACGGGTGGTCTTATCAGCCCCAGCATTTT.

A word on this clone: Other DNA sequences in this sample translate to the same CDR3. V usage is TRBV7-9 and J usage is TRBJ2-2; unclear D gene. This CDR3 region has 14 residues. The germline CDR1 and CDR2 sequences are SEHNR and FQNEAQ (reference sequence). Trimming removed 5 bases at V and 3 bases at J, with 10 bases between. CDR3 sequence (DNA): TGTGCCAGCAGCCCCCGGGCCTACACCGGGGAGCTGTTTTTT. This gives the protein CASSPRAYTGELFF.

The V and J genes are TRBV27 and TRBJ2-7; D gene unclear. CDR3 size: 16 residues. V lost 6 bases to trimming and J lost 0 bases, with 18 bases between them. Germline V gives CDR1 MNHEY, CDR2 SMNVEV (reference sequence). CDR3 sequence (DNA): TGTGCCAGCAGCACGACTCTTACCTTTGTCTCCTACGAGCAGTACTTC. This sequence encodes CASSTTLTFVSYEQYF.

The chain links TRBV19 to TRBJ2-5, with D possibly matching TRBD2 (6 bases). Germline loops: CDR1 LNHDA, CDR2 SQIVND (reference sequence). Deletions cut 4 bases from V and 5 bases from J, with 17 bases between. The CDR3 has 15 amino acids. CDR3: CASSTGGGFRETQYF. CDR3 nucleotide sequence: TGTGCCAGTAGTACAGGAGGAGGGTTCAGGGAGACCCAGTACTTC.

This rearrangement joins TRBV25-1 to TRBJ2-3; TRBD1 is a possible D gene (5 bases). The CDR3 sequence is 16 residues long. V dropped 2 bases and J dropped 0 bases, with 12 bases sitting between them. CDR1 is MGHDK and CDR2 is SYGVNS in the germline V gene. The CDR3 spells CASSEQQGESTDTQYF. CDR3 DNA sequence: TGTGCCAGCAGTGAACAGCAGGGCGAGAGCACAGATACGCAGTATTTT.

The chain is built from TRBV28 and TRBJ1-1; D is uncertain. There are 13 residues in the CDR3. The germline V and J ends were trimmed by 3 bases and 0 bases, with 5 bases remaining between them. CDR1 and CDR2 from the germline V gene are MDHEN and SYDVKM. The CDR3 nucleotides are TGTGCCAGCAGTTTTGAGATGAACACTGAAGCTTTCTTT. This sequence encodes CASSFEMNTEAFF.

The V and J genes are TRBV19 and TRBJ1-5; D possibly corresponds to TRBD1 (5 bases). Trimming stripped 1 base from V and 3 bases from J, with 19 bases between. From germline, CDR1 is LNHDA and CDR2 SQIVND (reference sequence). This CDR3 is built from 18 residues. CDR3 in DNA: TGTGCCAGTAGTATAGGGGGCAGGGTTAGGTTCGACAATCAGCCCCAGCATTTT. This translates into CASSIGGRVRFDNQPQHF.

This chain uses TRBV27 with TRBJ1-1, with D perhaps TRBD1 (6 bases). This CDR3 is built from 11 residues. The germline V gene encodes CDR1 MNHEY and CDR2 SMNVEV (reference sequence). V gave up 5 bases and J gave up 7 bases, with 8 bases separating them. This chain's CDR3 is CASSEGHEAFF. CDR3 in DNA: TGTGCCAGCAGTGAGGGACATGAAGCTTTCTTT.

This sequence joins TRBV21-1 and TRBJ2-7; no check of the table's D call, TRBD2, against the DNA was made. TRBV21-1 is a recognized pseudogene. This CDR3 is built from 12 residues. The CDR3 spells CAGTRTGYEQYF. The DNA of the CDR3 is TGTGCCGGGACTAGGACTGGGTACGAGCAGTACTTC.

The chain carries TRBV7-6 and TRBJ1-6; weak D call: TRBD1 (5 bases). The CDR3 runs to 14 residues. Trimming cost V 5 bases and J 7 bases, with 12 bases left between them. Germline CDR1 is SGHVS and CDR2 is FNYEAQ. Here the CDR3 reads CASSPFGDNSPLHF. The CDR3 coding sequence is TGTGCCAGCAGCCCTTTCGGGGACAATTCACCCCTCCACTTT.